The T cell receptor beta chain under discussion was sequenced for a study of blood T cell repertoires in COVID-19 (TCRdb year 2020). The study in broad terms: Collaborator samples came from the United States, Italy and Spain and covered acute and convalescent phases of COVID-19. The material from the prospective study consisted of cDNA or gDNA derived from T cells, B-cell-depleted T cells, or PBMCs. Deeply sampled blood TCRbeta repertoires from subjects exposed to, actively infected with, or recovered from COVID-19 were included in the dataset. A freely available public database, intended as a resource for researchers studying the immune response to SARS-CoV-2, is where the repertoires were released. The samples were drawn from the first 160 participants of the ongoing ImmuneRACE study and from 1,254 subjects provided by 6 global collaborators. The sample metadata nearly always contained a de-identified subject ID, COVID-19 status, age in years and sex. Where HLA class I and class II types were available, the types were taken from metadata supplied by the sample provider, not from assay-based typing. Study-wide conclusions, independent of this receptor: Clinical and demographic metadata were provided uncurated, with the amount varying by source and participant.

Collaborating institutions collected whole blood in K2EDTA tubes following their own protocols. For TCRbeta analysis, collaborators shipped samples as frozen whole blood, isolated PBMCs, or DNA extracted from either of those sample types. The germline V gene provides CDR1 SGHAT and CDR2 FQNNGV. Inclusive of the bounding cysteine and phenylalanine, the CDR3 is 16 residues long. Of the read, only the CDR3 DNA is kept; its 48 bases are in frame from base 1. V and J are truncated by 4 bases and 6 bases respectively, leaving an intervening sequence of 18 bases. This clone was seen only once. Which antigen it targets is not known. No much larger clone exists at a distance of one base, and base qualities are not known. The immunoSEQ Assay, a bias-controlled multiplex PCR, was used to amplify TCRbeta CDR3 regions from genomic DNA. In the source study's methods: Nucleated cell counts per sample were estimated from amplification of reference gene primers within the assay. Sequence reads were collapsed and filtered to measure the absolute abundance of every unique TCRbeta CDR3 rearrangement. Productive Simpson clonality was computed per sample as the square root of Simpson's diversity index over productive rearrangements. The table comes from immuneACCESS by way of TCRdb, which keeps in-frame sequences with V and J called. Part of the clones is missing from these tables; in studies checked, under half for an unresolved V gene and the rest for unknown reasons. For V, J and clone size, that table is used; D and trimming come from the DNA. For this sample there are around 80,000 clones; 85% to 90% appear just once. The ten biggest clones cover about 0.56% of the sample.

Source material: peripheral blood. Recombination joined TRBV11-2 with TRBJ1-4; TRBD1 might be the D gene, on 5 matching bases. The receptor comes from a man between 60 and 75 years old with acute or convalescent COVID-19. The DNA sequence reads TGTGCCAGCAGCTCCCCAGCGACAGAACTTCATGAAAAACTGTTTTTT. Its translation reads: CASSSPATELHEKLFF.